This TCR beta chain was profiled in a study of blood T cell dynamics during melanoma immunotherapy (dated by TCRdb to 2018 to 2020). Turning to the overall study: All patients had metastatic melanoma and were given first-line pembrolizumab or nivolumab plus ipilimumab as standard of care in the United Kingdom. To find early correlates of response, peripheral T cell receptor repertoires were profiled in metastatic melanoma patients before and after one cycle of checkpoint inhibitor therapy. The training cohort consisted of consecutive patients, while an additional independent group of patients from the same centre was pooled to form an external validation set. Broad study findings and their caveats: Of the sorted CD8+ subsets, TIE cells had both the greatest clonality and the greatest similarity to cfDNA CDR3 sequences, which suggests active turnover converging on dominant clones. The study could not determine whether the T cell clones driving repertoire changes were melanoma-specific or reflected general immune activation. The relatively small sample size was recognized as a factor that could limit how well the results generalize.

CDR1 and CDR2, per the germline V gene, are SGDLS and YYNGEE. V is clipped by 3 bases and J by 2 bases, and the sequence between their germline boundaries is 13 bases long. The CDR3 measures 15 amino acids from cysteine to phenylalanine. Only CDR3 DNA remains: 45 bases, in frame from the first base. Regarding this clone: The target of this receptor is not known. Base qualities were left out, and no much larger clone turns up one base away.

In light of the paper, this sample's time point label describes: week 3, after first cycle of checkpoint inhibitor. Blood samples were collected before treatment (T0) and at week 3 (W3), after the first cycle of checkpoint blockade. Except for two patients with rapid clinical progression, response was assessed 12 weeks after the first infusion by RECIST 1.1; disease control meant complete response, partial response or stable disease. Patients with prior systemic cancer treatment, concomitant immunosuppressant therapy or synchronous other active malignancies were excluded. Sorted CD8+ memory and naive T cell subsets were sequenced at T0 and W3 from six patients, of whom three were progressing and three had disease control. Lymphoprep and SepMate tubes were used to isolate PBMC from blood, and red cell lysis was then performed. QIAamp DNA Blood Mini kits were used to extract DNA from PBMC and from sorted T cell subsets. CD8+ T cell subsets were live-sorted on a FACSAria III cytometer and were frozen prior to DNA extraction. Fresh PBMC for flow cytometry were kept at 4 degrees C in PBS containing about 2.1% fetal bovine serum and were analyzed within 24 hours.

For each sorted CD8+ T cell subset, the entire amount of extracted DNA was loaded into the assay. TCR beta CDR3 sequences were amplified from genomic DNA with the immunoSEQ TCRb Assay kit following manufacturer instructions. The KAPA Library Quantification Kit for Illumina platforms was used to quantify the pooled libraries by qPCR. Pooled libraries were sequenced on an Illumina NextSeq 500, clustered at 0.6-1.1 pM. The authors' analysis ran thus. The TCR data were analyzed using immunoSEQ ANALYZER and the R LymphoSeq package. A rearrangement efficiency score was calculated as productive divided by the sum of productive and non-productive CDR3 sequences. Clonality was measured with the Gini coefficient and diversity with the Renyi index at alpha=1, compared pairwise between timepoints within each patient. Clonal relatedness used an edit distance of 3, and repertoire similarity used the Bhattacharyya coefficient, both computed in LymphoSeq. Linear discriminant analysis on week-3 changes in clonality and diversity was built with the R MASS and caret packages to classify response. Drawn from immuneACCESS, this table holds only the in-frame rearrangements with V and J called that TCRdb kept. Clones are partly lost; checked studies trace under half to an unresolved V gene and leave the rest unexplained. The DNA gave D and trimming, while V, J and clone size come from that table. The sample table contains around 13,000 clones; only one count was recorded for under 95% of them. The top ten clones comprise less than 0.2% of the sample.

The TCR originated in a human donor with melanoma. The rearranged segments are TRBV9 and TRBJ2-3, and TRBD2 may be the D gene, going by 5 matching bases. The sequenced sample was effector memory CD8+ T cells from blood, obtained from a patient treated with checkpoint blockade. The nucleotides read TGTGCCAGCAGCGCCCTTTGGGGAGTCACAGATACGCAGTATTTT. The translation is CASSALWGVTDTQYF.